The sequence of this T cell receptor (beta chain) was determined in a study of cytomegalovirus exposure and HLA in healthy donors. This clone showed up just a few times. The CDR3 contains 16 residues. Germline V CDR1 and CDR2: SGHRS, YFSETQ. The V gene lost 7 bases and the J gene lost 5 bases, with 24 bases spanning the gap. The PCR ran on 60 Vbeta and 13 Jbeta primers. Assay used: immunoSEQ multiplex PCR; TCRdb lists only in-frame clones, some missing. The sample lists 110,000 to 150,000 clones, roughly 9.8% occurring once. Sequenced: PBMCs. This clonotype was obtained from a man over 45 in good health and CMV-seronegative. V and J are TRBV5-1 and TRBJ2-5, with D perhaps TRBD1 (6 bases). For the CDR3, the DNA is TGCGCCAGCGCGTCACCAGAGGGGATTAGGGGGGAGACCCAGTACTTC. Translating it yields CASASPEGIRGETQYF.